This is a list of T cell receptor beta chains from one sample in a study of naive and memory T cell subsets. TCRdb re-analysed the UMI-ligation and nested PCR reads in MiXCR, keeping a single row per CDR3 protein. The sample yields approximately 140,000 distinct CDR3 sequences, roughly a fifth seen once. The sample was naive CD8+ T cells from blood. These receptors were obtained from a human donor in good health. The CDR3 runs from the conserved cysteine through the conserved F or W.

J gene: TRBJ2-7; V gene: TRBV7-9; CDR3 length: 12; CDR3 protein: CASMDRGMEQYF
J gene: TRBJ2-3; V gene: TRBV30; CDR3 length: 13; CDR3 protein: CAWSGAGTDTQYF
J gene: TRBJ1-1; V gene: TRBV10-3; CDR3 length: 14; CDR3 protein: CAISMGSGNTEAFF
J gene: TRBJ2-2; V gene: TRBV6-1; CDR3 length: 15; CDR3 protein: CASSGYREGYGELFF
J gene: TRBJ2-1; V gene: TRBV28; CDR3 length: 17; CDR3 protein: CASSTGTSGRLDNEQFF
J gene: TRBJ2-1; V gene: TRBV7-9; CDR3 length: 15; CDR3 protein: CASSPQANEYNEQFF
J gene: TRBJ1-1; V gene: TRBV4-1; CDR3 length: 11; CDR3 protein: CASSPGLEAFF
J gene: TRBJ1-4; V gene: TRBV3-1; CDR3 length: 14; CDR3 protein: CASGGPSTNEKLFF
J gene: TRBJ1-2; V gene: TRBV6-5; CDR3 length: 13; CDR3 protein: CASSYGETGGYTF
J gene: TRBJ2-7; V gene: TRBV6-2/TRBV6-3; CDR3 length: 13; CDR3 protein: CASTLDRAYEQYF
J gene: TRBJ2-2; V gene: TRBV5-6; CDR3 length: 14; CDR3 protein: CASSLGLYTGELFF
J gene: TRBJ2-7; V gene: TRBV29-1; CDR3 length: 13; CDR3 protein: CSARGITSYEQYF
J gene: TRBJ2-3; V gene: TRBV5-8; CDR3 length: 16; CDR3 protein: CASSPGLADSTDTQYF
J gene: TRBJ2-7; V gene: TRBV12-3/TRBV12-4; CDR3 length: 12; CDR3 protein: CASSSNLYEQYF
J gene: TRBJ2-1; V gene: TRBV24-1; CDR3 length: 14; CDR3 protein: CATSRTGVPHEQFF
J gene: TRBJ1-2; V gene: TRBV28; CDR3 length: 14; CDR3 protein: CASSPTQTGRGYTF
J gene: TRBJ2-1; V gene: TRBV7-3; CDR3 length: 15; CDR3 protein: CASSFGVAGMNEQFF
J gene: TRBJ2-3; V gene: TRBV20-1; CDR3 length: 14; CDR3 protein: CSAREGAGADTQYF
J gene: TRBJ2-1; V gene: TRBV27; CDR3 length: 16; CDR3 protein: CASSFLGASANNEQFF
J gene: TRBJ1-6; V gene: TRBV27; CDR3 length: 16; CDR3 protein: CASSLSLRSYNSPLHF